By frequency, the clone carrying this T cell receptor (beta chain) registers medium-sized. Its cognate antigen is unknown. This record comes from a study of CD8 T cells in cerebrospinal fluid in Alzheimer's disease. Broader study findings: Expanded clones of at least 3% were commoner in Alzheimer's patients than healthy subjects. Alzheimer's patients were not enriched for EBV-specific clones, which were not the most expanded. The largest CSF clone was proportionally bigger in mild cognitive impairment or Alzheimer's disease than controls.

Per the germline V gene, CDR1 is SEHNR and CDR2 is FQNEAQ (reference sequence). CDR3 length equals 14 residues. Each CDR3 protein gets one entry in TCRdb, which reprocessed the 10x single-cell sequencing reads and gives no DNA. Its table lists approximately 1,000 distinct CDR3 sequences. V gene TRBV7-9 combines with J gene TRBJ2-3; TCRdb's D call, TRBD1, is unchecked because there is no DNA. The sequence was obtained from a human donor in good health. Sequencing used cerebrospinal fluid. The CDR3 spells CASRTGTGTDTQYF.